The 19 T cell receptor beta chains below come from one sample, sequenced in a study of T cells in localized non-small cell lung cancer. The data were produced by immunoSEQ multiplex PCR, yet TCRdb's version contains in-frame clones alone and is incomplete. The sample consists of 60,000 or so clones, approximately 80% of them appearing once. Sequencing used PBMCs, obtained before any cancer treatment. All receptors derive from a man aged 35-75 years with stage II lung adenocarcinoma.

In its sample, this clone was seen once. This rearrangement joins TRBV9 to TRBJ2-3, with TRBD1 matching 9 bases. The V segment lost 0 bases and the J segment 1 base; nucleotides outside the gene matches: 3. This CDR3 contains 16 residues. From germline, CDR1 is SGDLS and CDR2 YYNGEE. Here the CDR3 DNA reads TGTGCCAGCAGCGTAGGGACAGGGGAAGGCACAGATACGCAGTATTTT. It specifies CASSVGTGEGTDTQYF.

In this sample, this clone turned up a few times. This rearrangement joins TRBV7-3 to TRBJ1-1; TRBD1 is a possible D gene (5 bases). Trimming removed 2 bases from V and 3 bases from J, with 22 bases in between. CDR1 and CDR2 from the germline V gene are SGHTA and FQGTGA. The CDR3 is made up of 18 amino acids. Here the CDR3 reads CASSLYGGGLKDDTEAFF. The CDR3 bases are TGTGCCAGCAGCTTATACGGTGGGGGATTAAAGGATGACACTGAAGCTTTCTTT. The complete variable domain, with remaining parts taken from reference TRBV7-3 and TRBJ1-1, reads GAGVSQTPSNKVTEKGKYVELRCDPISGHTALYWYRQSLGQGPEFLIYFQGTGAADDSGLPNDRFFAVRPEGSVSTLKIQRTERGDSAVYLCASSLYGGGLKDDTEAFFGQGTRLTVV.

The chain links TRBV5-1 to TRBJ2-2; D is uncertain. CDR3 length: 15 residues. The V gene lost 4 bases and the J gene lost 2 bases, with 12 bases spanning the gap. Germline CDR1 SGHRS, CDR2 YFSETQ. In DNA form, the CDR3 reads TGCGCCAGCAGCAGCCACGGACCAAACACCGGGGAGCTGTTTTTT. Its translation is CASSSHGPNTGELFF. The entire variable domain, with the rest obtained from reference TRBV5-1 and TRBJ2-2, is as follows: KAGVTQTPRYLIKTRGQQVTLSCSPISGHRSVSWYQQTPGQGLQFLFEYFSETQRNKGNFPGRFSGRQFSNSRSEMNVSTLELGDSALYLCASSSHGPNTGELFFGEGSRLTVL.

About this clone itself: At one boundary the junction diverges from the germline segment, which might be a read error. The CDR3 loop is CASSLSPPGTGGIGANVLTF. Here the CDR3 DNA reads TGTGCTAGCAGCTTATCCCCCCCCGGTACAGGGGGGATTGGGGCCAACGTCCTGACTTTC. The chain has TRBV7-7 and TRBJ2-6, with TRBD1 matching over 8 bases. This CDR3 has 20 amino acids. Germline V gene sequence: CDR1 SSHAT, CDR2 FNYEAQ (reference sequence).

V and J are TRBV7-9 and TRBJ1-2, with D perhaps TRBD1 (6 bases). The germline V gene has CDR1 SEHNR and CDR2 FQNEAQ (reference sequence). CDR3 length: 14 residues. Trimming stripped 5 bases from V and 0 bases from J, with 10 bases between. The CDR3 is CASSGQSSNYGYTF. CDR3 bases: TGTGCCAGCAGCGGACAGTCTTCTAACTATGGCTACACCTTC.

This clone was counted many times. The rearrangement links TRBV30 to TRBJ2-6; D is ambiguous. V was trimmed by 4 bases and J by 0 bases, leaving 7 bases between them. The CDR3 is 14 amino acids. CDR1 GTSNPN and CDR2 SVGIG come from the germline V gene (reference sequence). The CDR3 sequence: CAWTEVSGANVLTF. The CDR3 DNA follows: TGTGCCTGGACAGAGGTCTCTGGGGCCAACGTCCTGACTTTC.

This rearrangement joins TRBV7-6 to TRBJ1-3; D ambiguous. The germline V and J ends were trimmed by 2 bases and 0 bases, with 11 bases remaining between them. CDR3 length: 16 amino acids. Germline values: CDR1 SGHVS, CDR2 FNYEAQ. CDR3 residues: CASSLTDSSSGNTIYF. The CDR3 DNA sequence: TGTGCCAGCAGCTTAACTGACTCTAGCTCTGGAAACACCATATATTTT.

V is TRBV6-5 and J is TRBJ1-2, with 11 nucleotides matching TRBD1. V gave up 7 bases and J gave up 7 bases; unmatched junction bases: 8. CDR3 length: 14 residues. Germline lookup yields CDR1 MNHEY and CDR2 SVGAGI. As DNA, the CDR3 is TGTGCCAGCACCCCCGGGACAGGGGGAATTGGCTACACCTTC. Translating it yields CASTPGTGGIGYTF.

CDR3 region: CASVRARPRDEQFF. DNA of the CDR3: TGTGCCAGCGTCCGAGCTAGACCTCGCGATGAGCAGTTCTTC. The rearrangement links TRBV2 to TRBJ2-1; no clear D gene. This CDR3 comprises 14 residues. Germline V gives CDR1 SNHLY, CDR2 FYNNEI. Deletions cut 8 bases from V and 8 bases from J, with 19 bases between. Supplemented by reference TRBV2 and TRBJ2-1, the full variable domain reads EPEVTQTPSHQVTQMGQEVILRCVPISNHLYFYWYRQILGQKVEFLVSFYNNEISEKSEIFDDQFSVERPDGSNFTLKIRSTKLEDSAMYFCASVRARPRDEQFFGPGTRLTVL.

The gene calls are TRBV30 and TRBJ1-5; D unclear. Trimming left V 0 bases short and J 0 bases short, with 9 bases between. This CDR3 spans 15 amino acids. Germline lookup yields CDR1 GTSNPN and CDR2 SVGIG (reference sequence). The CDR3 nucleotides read TGTGCCTGGAGTGTTTCCCCCCTTAGCAATCAGCCCCAGCATTTT. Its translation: CAWSVSPLSNQPQHF.

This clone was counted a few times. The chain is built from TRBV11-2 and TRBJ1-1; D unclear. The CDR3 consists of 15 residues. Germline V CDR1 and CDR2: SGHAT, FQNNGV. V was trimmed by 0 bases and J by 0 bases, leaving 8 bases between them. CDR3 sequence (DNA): TGTGCCAGCAGCTTAGATCCGGGAATGAACACTGAAGCTTTCTTT. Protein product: CASSLDPGMNTEAFF.

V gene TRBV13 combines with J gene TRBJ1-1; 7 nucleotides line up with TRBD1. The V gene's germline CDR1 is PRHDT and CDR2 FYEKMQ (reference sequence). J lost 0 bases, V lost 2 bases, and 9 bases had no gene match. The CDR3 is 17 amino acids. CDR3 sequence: CASSLRRGLNMNTEAFF. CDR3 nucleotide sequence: TGTGCCAGCAGCTTAAGGAGGGGGCTAAACATGAACACTGAAGCTTTCTTT. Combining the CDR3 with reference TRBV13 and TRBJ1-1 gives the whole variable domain AAGVIQSPRHLIKEKRETATLKCYPIPRHDTVYWYQQGPGQDPQFLISFYEKMQSDKGSIPDRFSAQQFSDYHSELNMSSLELGDSALYFCASSLRRGLNMNTEAFFGQGTRLTVV.

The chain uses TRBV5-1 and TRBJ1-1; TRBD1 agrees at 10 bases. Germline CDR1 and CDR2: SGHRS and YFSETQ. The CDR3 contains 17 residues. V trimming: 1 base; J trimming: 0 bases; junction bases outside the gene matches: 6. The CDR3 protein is CASSLLGTGDMNTEAFF. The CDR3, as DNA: TGCGCCAGCAGCTTGCTGGGGACAGGGGATATGAACACTGAAGCTTTCTTT.

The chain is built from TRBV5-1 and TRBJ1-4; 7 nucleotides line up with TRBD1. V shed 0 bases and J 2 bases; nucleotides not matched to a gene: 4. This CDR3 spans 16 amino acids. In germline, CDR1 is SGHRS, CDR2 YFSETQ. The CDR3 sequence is CASSLGDSLTNEKLFF. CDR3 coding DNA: TGCGCCAGCAGCTTGGGGGACAGTCTTACTAATGAAAAACTGTTTTTT. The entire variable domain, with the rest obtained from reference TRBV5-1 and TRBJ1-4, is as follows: KAGVTQTPRYLIKTRGQQVTLSCSPISGHRSVSWYQQTPGQGLQFLFEYFSETQRNKGNFPGRFSGRQFSNSRSEMNVSTLELGDSALYLCASSLGDSLTNEKLFFGSGTQLSVL.

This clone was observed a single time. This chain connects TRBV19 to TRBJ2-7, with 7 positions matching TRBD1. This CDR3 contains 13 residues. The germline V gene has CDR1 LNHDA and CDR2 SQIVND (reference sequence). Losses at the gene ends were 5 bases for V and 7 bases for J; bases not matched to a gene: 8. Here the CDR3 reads CASSERQGGEQYF. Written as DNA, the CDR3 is TGTGCCAGTAGTGAACGACAGGGTGGAGAGCAGTACTTC.

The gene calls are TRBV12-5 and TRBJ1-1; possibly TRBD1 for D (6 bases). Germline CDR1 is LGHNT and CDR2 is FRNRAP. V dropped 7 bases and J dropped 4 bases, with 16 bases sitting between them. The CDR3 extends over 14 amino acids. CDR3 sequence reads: CASAPSGGATEAFF. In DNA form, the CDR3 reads TGTGCTAGTGCTCCCTCGGGGGGGGCCACTGAAGCTTTCTTT.

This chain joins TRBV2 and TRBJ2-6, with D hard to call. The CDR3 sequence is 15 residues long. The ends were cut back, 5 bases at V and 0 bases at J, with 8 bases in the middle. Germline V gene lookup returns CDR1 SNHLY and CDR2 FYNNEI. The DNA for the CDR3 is TGTGCCAGCAGTCCCGACGGCTCTGGGGCCAACGTCCTGACTTTC. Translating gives CASSPDGSGANVLTF.

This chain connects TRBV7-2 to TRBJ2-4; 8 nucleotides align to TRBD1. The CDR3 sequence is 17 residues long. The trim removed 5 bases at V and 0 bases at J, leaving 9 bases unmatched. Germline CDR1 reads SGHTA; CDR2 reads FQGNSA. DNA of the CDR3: TGTGCCAGCAGCGCGCGGACAGGGACGCTAGCCAAAAACATTCAGTACTTC. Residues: CASSARTGTLAKNIQYF.

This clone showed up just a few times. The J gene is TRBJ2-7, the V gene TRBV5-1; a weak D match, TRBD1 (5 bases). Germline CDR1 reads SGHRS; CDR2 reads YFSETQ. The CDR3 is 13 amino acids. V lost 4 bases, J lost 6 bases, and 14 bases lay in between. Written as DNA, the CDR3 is TGCGCCAGCAGCGTCCGGACACAGGCCGAGCAGTACTTC. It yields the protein CASSVRTQAEQYF. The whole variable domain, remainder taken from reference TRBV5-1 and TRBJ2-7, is KAGVTQTPRYLIKTRGQQVTLSCSPISGHRSVSWYQQTPGQGLQFLFEYFSETQRNKGNFPGRFSGRQFSNSRSEMNVSTLELGDSALYLCASSVRTQAEQYFGPGTRLTVT.